These T cell receptor beta chains were read from a single sample in a study of CD8 T cells in Susac syndrome. MiXCR, applied by TCRdb to the immunoSEQ multiplex PCR reads, yields one record per CDR3 protein. The sample shows some 240,000 distinct CDR3 sequences, about 95% of them seen only once. The sequenced sample consisted of CD4+ T cells from PBMCs. The receptor source for this set is a human donor with Susac syndrome. Each CDR3 is given with its conserved first and last residue. The D gene is left open where the match is weak. Not every row has a clone size; where given, it reads once, few, many or a size class.

D: TRBD2; size: NA; J: TRBJ2-3; V: TRBV30; length: 12; DNA: TGTAGGGGCTGGCGGGAGGCAGATACGCAGTATTTT; CDR3: CRGWREADTQYF
D: TRBD1; size: NA; J: TRBJ2-3; V: TRBV12-3/TRBV12-4; length: 15; DNA: TGTGCCAGCAGTTTCTTGGACAGGGACACAGATACGCAGTATTTT; CDR3: CASSFLDRDTDTQYF
D: NA; size: NA; J: TRBJ2-7; V: TRBV7-9; length: 14; DNA: TGTGCCAGCAGCCCCGCGGCCAATGCCTACGAGCAGTACTTC; CDR3: CASSPAANAYEQYF
D: TRBD2; size: NA; J: TRBJ2-1; V: TRBV11-2; length: 15; DNA: TGTGCCAGCAGCTCGATGACTAGCGGGAGAATTAAGCAGTTCTTC; CDR3: CASSSMTSGRIKQFF
D: NA; size: NA; J: TRBJ1-2; V: TRBV11-1; length: 13; DNA: TGTGCCAGCATCTTTGTAGGGGCGGCTGGCTACACCTTC; CDR3: CASIFVGAAGYTF
D: TRBD1; size: once; J: TRBJ2-3; V: TRBV29-1; length: 12; DNA: TGCAGCCTGACAGGGAACACAGATACGCAGTATTTT; CDR3: CSLTGNTDTQYF
D: NA; size: NA; J: TRBJ2-5; V: TRBV29-1; length: 12; DNA: TGCAGCGTCACTCGAGGCCAAGAGACCCAGTACTTC; CDR3: CSVTRGQETQYF
D: TRBD1; size: NA; J: TRBJ1-5; V: TRBV7-2; length: 14; DNA: TGTGCCAGCAGCCCGGCGACAGGGAGTCAGCCCCAGCATTTT; CDR3: CASSPATGSQPQHF
D: TRBD2; size: NA; J: TRBJ2-2; V: TRBV9; length: 16; DNA: TGTGCCAGCAGCGTAGAAATTAGCGGGAGTGTCGGGGAGCTGTTTTTT; CDR3: CASSVEISGSVGELFF
D: NA; size: NA; J: TRBJ2-7; V: TRBV29-1; length: 13; DNA: TGCAGCGTTGGCAGGGGTATTTTCCACGAGCAGTACTTC; CDR3: CSVGRGIFHEQYF
D: NA; size: NA; J: TRBJ2-1; V: TRBV2; length: 13; DNA: TGTGCCAGCAGTGAAGGGGAGGTGGGAGAGGAGTTCTTC; CDR3: CASSEGEVGEEFF
D: NA; size: NA; J: TRBJ2-3; V: TRBV5-1; length: 13; DNA: TGCGCCAGCAGCTGGGGACTGGATTATCCGCAGTATTTT; CDR3: CASSWGLDYPQYF
D: NA; size: NA; J: TRBJ2-7; V: TRBV30; length: 14; DNA: TGTGCCTGGAGTGTACAGAGTAGCTCCTACGAGCAGTACTTC; CDR3: CAWSVQSSSYEQYF
D: TRBD1; size: NA; J: TRBJ1-2; V: TRBV20-1; length: 14; DNA: TGCAGTGCTAGAGATGGGACAGGGACCTATGGCTACACCTTC; CDR3: CSARDGTGTYGYTF
D: NA; size: once; J: TRBJ1-2; V: TRBV15; length: 13; DNA: TGTGCCACCAGCAGAGATTTATCCTATGGCTACACCTTC; CDR3: CATSRDLSYGYTF
D: TRBD2; size: NA; J: TRBJ2-3; V: TRBV11-2; length: 15; DNA: TGTGCCAGCAGCTCCCTAGTGAGCGGGGCAGATACGCAGTATTTT; CDR3: CASSSLVSGADTQYF
D: NA; size: few; J: TRBJ1-2; V: TRBV19; length: 18; DNA: TGTGCCAGTAGCGAGAGACTAATTGGACAGTTTGCTAACTATGGCTACACCTTC; CDR3: CASSERLIGQFANYGYTF
D: TRBD2; size: NA; J: TRBJ2-3; V: TRBV4-2; length: 15; DNA: TGTGCCAGCAGCCAAGCGGGAGGGCCATCAGATACGCAGTATTTT; CDR3: CASSQAGGPSDTQYF
D: NA; size: NA; J: TRBJ2-7; V: TRBV20-1; length: 11; DNA: TGCAGGGCTCGGTCGGGGGACGAGCAGTACTTC; CDR3: CRARSGDEQYF
D: NA; size: NA; J: TRBJ2-1; V: TRBV29-1; length: 14; DNA: TGCAGCTTCTCTTCTTTCCTCTTCTACAATGAGCAGTTCTTC; CDR3: CSFSSFLFYNEQFF
D: TRBD1; size: NA; J: TRBJ1-5; V: TRBV23-1; length: 19; DNA: TGCGCCAGCTACGACCTGGGGCAGGGGGAGTTCGGAAGCAATCAGCCCCAGCATTTT; CDR3: CASYDLGQGEFGSNQPQHF
D: TRBD1; size: NA; J: TRBJ2-1; V: TRBV3-1; length: 15; DNA: TGTGCCAGCAGACCTAGGCAGGGGGATGTCGATGAGCAGTTCTTC; CDR3: CASRPRQGDVDEQFF
D: NA; size: NA; J: TRBJ1-1; V: TRBV4-2; length: 14; DNA: TGTGCCAGCAGCCAAGAAGCGGGGAGACCTGAAGCTTTCTTT; CDR3: CASSQEAGRPEAFF
D: NA; size: NA; J: TRBJ2-5; V: TRBV7-9; length: 14; DNA: TGTGCCAGCAGCTATCGGGAGTTACAAGAGACCCAGTACTTC; CDR3: CASSYRELQETQYF
D: NA; size: NA; J: TRBJ1-5; V: TRBV2; length: 14; DNA: TGTGCCAGTACTAGGCGAGCGCTCAATCAGCCCCAGCATTTT; CDR3: CASTRRALNQPQHF
D: NA; size: NA; J: TRBJ1-2; V: TRBV7-3; length: 15; DNA: TGTGCCAGCAGCTTAACGGGTGCAGAGAACTATGGCTACACCTTC; CDR3: CASSLTGAENYGYTF
D: NA; size: NA; J: TRBJ2-1; V: TRBV5-1; length: 13; DNA: TGCGCCAGCAGCTTGGACCCCCGGGAGGAGCAGTTCTTC; CDR3: CASSLDPREEQFF
D: TRBD2; size: NA; J: TRBJ2-1; V: TRBV20-1; length: 16; DNA: TGCAGTGCTAGAGATCGGAGCGGGAGATTAGGCAATGAGCAGTTCTTC; CDR3: CSARDRSGRLGNEQFF
D: TRBD1; size: NA; J: TRBJ2-7; V: TRBV7-9; length: 14; DNA: TGTGCCAGCAGCTCCTGGGACAGACCCTACGAGCAGTACTTC; CDR3: CASSSWDRPYEQYF
D: NA; size: NA; J: TRBJ2-1; V: TRBV29-1; length: 13; DNA: TGCAGCGTTCAGGGGAGCTCCTACAATGAGCAGTTCTTC; CDR3: CSVQGSSYNEQFF
D: NA; size: NA; J: TRBJ2-7; V: TRBV5-1; length: 14; DNA: TGCGCCAGCAGCTTGAGAGTCAGGAGCTACGAGCAGTACTTC; CDR3: CASSLRVRSYEQYF
D: TRBD2; size: NA; J: TRBJ2-1; V: TRBV5-4; length: 18; DNA: TGTGCCAGCAGCTTGGGGTTAGCGGGAGTCTTAGGATACAATGAGCAGTTCTTC; CDR3: CASSLGLAGVLGYNEQFF
D: NA; size: NA; J: TRBJ1-4; V: TRBV19; length: 13; DNA: TGTGCCAGTAACACAGGACCAAATGAAAAACTGTTTTTT; CDR3: CASNTGPNEKLFF
D: TRBD1; size: NA; J: TRBJ1-2; V: TRBV29-1; length: 12; DNA: TGCAGCGGCGGGACAGGGTTCGATGGCTACACCTTC; CDR3: CSGGTGFDGYTF
D: NA; size: NA; J: TRBJ2-7; V: TRBV29-1; length: 14; DNA: TGCAGCGTCTATACTCCGTCACGGACCTACGAGCAGTACTTC; CDR3: CSVYTPSRTYEQYF
D: NA; size: NA; J: TRBJ2-2; V: TRBV20-1; length: 14; DNA: TGCAGTGCTAGCTCTAGCTTCTACACCGGGGAGCTGTTTTTT; CDR3: CSASSSFYTGELFF
D: TRBD2; size: NA; J: TRBJ2-3; V: TRBV20-1; length: 18; DNA: TGCAGTGCTATCTTCGGACTAGCGGGAAACCCTAGCACAGATACGCAGTATTTT; CDR3: CSAIFGLAGNPSTDTQYF
D: TRBD1; size: NA; J: TRBJ1-3; V: TRBV12-3/TRBV12-4; length: 15; DNA: TGTGCCAGCAGTTTGGGACAGGGGACTGAAAACACCATATATTTT; CDR3: CASSLGQGTENTIYF
D: NA; size: NA; J: TRBJ1-3; V: TRBV30; length: 13; DNA: TGTGCCTGGGACCAGGGATCTGGAAACACCATATATTTT; CDR3: CAWDQGSGNTIYF
D: NA; size: NA; J: TRBJ2-7; V: TRBV5-1; length: 15; DNA: TGCGCCAGCAGCTCGGGTCTACAGGCTAACTACGAGCAGTACTTC; CDR3: CASSSGLQANYEQYF
D: TRBD1; size: NA; J: TRBJ1-1; V: TRBV29-1; length: 14; DNA: TGCAGCGTTGGGACAGGCACCATGAACACTGAAGCTTTCTTT; CDR3: CSVGTGTMNTEAFF
D: TRBD2; size: NA; J: TRBJ2-1; V: TRBV20-1; length: 12; DNA: TGCAGTGCCCCAAGGACTAGCTCTGAGCAGTTCTTC; CDR3: CSAPRTSSEQFF
D: NA; size: NA; J: TRBJ1-1; V: TRBV5-4; length: 14; DNA: TGTGCCAGCAGAACCGATGACGGCCTAGTTGGAGCTTTCTTT; CDR3: CASRTDDGLVGAFF
D: NA; size: NA; J: TRBJ1-1; V: TRBV21-1; length: 16; DNA: TGTGCCAGCAGCAAAAGGCTGGTAAGGATTCGCCCCGAAGCTTTCTTT; CDR3: CASSKRLVRIRPEAFF
D: TRBD1; size: NA; J: TRBJ1-4; V: TRBV25-1; length: 13; DNA: TGTGCCAGCAGTGGGACAGGGAACGAAAAACTGTTTTTT; CDR3: CASSGTGNEKLFF
D: NA; size: NA; J: TRBJ2-7; V: TRBV29-1; length: 15; DNA: TGCAGCGTTTTGAAGCCCCGCGGAGCGAGATACGAGCAGTACTTC; CDR3: CSVLKPRGARYEQYF
D: NA; size: NA; J: TRBJ2-7; V: TRBV11-2; length: 15; DNA: TGTGCCAGCAGTAGACGGGGAGACGAATGGGGCGAGCAGTACTTC; CDR3: CASSRRGDEWGEQYF
D: NA; size: NA; J: TRBJ2-7; V: TRBV20-1; length: 13; DNA: TGCAGTGCTATTAGCGCAACTGCCTACGAGCAGTACTTC; CDR3: CSAISATAYEQYF